This passage covers 29 T cell receptor beta chains from one sample sequenced in a study of identical twins. TCRdb used MiXCR to reprocess the 5' RACE reads, holding one entry per CDR3 protein. Among 1.5 million to 2 million distinct CDR3 sequences, roughly 35% were seen once, and the ten largest hold approximately 0.25%. Sequencing used cord blood. The receptors come from a newborn girl in good health.

Concerning this clonotype itself: The germline gene is not matched at one end of the junction; a read error may be the cause. The chain links TRBV6-5 to TRBJ2-1; 10 nucleotides agree with TRBD2. Germline V gene data show CDR1 as MNHEY and CDR2 as SVGAGI. The CDR3 consists of 20 residues. DNA for the CDR3: TGTGCCGGCAGTTACTCAAAGCCTCCCCAGGGACTAGCGCGTCAGGCTGAGCAGTTCTTC. It yields the protein CAGSYSKPPQGLARQAEQFF.

The chain couples TRBV5-1 to TRBJ2-5; TRBD1 aligns across 11 bases. Germline CDR1 reads SGHRS; CDR2 reads YFSETQ. Germline trimming cut 4 bases from V and 2 bases from J; bases unmatched to any gene: 4. This CDR3 is 15 amino acids long. The CDR3 protein is CASSGRDRGQETQYF. In nucleotides, the CDR3 is TGCGCCAGCAGCGGCCGGGACAGGGGGCAAGAGACCCAGTACTTC.

This chain links TRBV27 with TRBJ2-7; D is uncertain. In germline, CDR1 is MNHEY, CDR2 SMNVEV (reference sequence). The CDR3 consists of 15 residues. The V end lost 3 bases, the J end lost 3 bases, and 15 bases lay between the germline ends. The DNA for the CDR3 is TGTGCCAGCAGTTTCGCAATGGGTCGCCACTACGAGCAGTACTTC. As protein: CASSFAMGRHYEQYF.

This chain uses TRBV4-2 with TRBJ1-1; D uncertain. This CDR3 has 16 amino acids. Trimming stripped 0 bases from V and 0 bases from J, with 11 bases between. Germline lookup yields CDR1 LGHNA and CDR2 YNFKEQ. The CDR3 DNA reads TGTGCCAGCAGCCAAGATCGGCGGCGCATGAACACTGAAGCTTTCTTT. Translating it yields CASSQDRRRMNTEAFF.

This clonotype was observed a few times. V usage is TRBV5-1 and J usage is TRBJ2-3, with no clear D. The germline CDR1 and CDR2 sequences are SGHRS and YFSETQ. V was shortened by 4 bases and J by 6 bases, with 18 bases between the two germline ends. The CDR3 is made up of 15 amino acids. The CDR3 is CASSPWWSRIDTQYF. CDR3 nucleotides: TGCGCCAGCAGCCCTTGGTGGTCTCGCATTGATACGCAGTATTTT.

The V call is TRBV7-2, the J call TRBJ2-3, with TRBD2 matching over 10 bases. V lost 0 bases to trimming and J lost 7 bases; unmatched junction nucleotides: 7. CDR1 is SGHTA, CDR2 FQGNSA, per germline. The CDR3 spans 16 residues. The CDR3 nucleotides read TGTGCCAGCAGCTTAGCTGTGGGGACTAGCGTACATACGCAGTATTTT. This translates into CASSLAVGTSVHTQYF.

This clonotype was seen ten or more times. The chain is built from TRBV9 and TRBJ1-2, with D uncertain. The CDR3 has 14 amino acids. The ends were cut back, 0 bases at V and 1 base at J, with 7 bases in the middle. Germline V gene lookup returns CDR1 SGDLS and CDR2 YYNGEE. The CDR3 reads CASSVDAHNYGYTF. The CDR3 coding sequence is TGTGCCAGCAGCGTAGACGCCCATAACTATGGCTACACCTTC.

This clonotype was counted only a few times. This rearrangement joins TRBV21-1 to TRBJ1-1. TRBV21-1 is a listed pseudogene. The CDR3 length is 14 residues. The chain's CDR3 is CASSKGRLNTEAFF. CDR3 bases: TGTGCCAGCAGCAAAGGCAGGTTGAACACTGAAGCTTTCTTT.

The chain recombines TRBV20-1 with TRBJ2-1, with TRBD1 as a possible D gene (5 bases). CDR3 size: 14 residues. V shed 3 bases and J shed 2 bases, with 11 bases lying between them. From germline, CDR1 is DFQATT and CDR2 SNEGSKA (reference sequence). CDR3 in DNA: TGCAGTGCTAGGGGGCGGTCTACCTACAATGAGCAGTTCTTC. It codes for CSARGRSTYNEQFF.

The chain carries TRBV20-1 and TRBJ2-1; 9 bases are shared with TRBD1. CDR3 length: 14 amino acids. The trim removed 6 bases at V and 3 bases at J, leaving 6 bases unmatched. Germline V gives CDR1 DFQATT, CDR2 SNEGSKA (reference sequence). Here the CDR3 DNA reads TGCAGTGCCGAACTGGGACAGGGCTACAATGAGCAGTTCTTC. It codes for CSAELGQGYNEQFF.

The table lists this clonotype with a few counts. This chain uses TRBV19 with TRBJ1-5; D remains unclear. V was cut by 4 bases and J by 0 bases, with 7 bases left in between. Germline CDR1 LNHDA, CDR2 SQIVND (reference sequence). This CDR3 is 14 amino acids long. The CDR3 reads CASSTWSSNQPQHF. DNA of the CDR3: TGTGCCAGTAGTACCTGGTCTAGCAATCAGCCCCAGCATTTT. Drawing the rest from reference TRBV19 and TRBJ1-5, the complete variable domain is DGGITQSPKYLFRKEGQNVTLSCEQNLNHDAMYWYRQDPGQGLRLIYYSQIVNDFQKGDIAEGYSVSREKKESFPLTVTSAQKNPTAFYLCASSTWSSNQPQHFGDGTRLSIL.

J is TRBJ2-3 and V is TRBV7-9, with TRBD2 identical over 9 bases. J lost 3 bases, V lost 5 bases, and 12 bases had no gene match. There are 17 residues in the CDR3. Germline-derived CDR1 and CDR2 are SEHNR and FQNEAQ (reference sequence). The CDR3 sequence: CASSPEQGLAATDTQYF. CDR3 sequence (DNA): TGTGCCAGCAGCCCAGAACAGGGACTAGCCGCTACAGATACGCAGTATTTT.

The chain links TRBV5-1 to TRBJ1-1; the D is unclear. V shed 2 bases and J shed 1 base, with 12 bases lying between them. The CDR3 has 15 residues. From germline, CDR1 is SGHRS and CDR2 YFSETQ. The CDR3: CASSFILQPNTEAFF. For the CDR3, the DNA is TGCGCCAGCAGCTTTATACTTCAGCCGAACACTGAAGCTTTCTTT.

This chain links TRBV6-6 with TRBJ2-4; D is ambiguous. Germline V gene sequence: CDR1 MNHNY, CDR2 SVGAGI (reference sequence). The CDR3 loop spans 17 amino acids. V lost 2 bases, J lost 0 bases, and 14 bases lay in between. CDR3 loop: CASSYRSMWGAKNIQYF. DNA of the CDR3: TGTGCCAGCAGTTACCGGTCGATGTGGGGAGCCAAAAACATTCAGTACTTC.

This clonotype was seen repeatedly, ten times or more. The chain links TRBV29-1 to TRBJ2-7; D gene unclear. The ends were cut back, 3 bases at V and 2 bases at J, with 8 bases in the middle. Germline loops: CDR1 SQVTM, CDR2 ANQGSEA. The CDR3 spans 12 residues. Here the CDR3 DNA reads TGCAGCGTTGAGGCAGGAACCTACGAGCAGTACTTC. Amino acids: CSVEAGTYEQYF.

The chain joins TRBV20-1 to TRBJ2-1; a weak D match, TRBD2 (6 bases). This CDR3 region has 13 residues. Germline CDR1 is DFQATT and CDR2 is SNEGSKA (reference sequence). The chain's CDR3 is CRHRASVRGEQFF. The CDR3 region has the DNA TGCAGGCATCGGGCTAGCGTTCGGGGTGAGCAGTTCTTC.

The chain couples TRBV20-1 to TRBJ1-2, with D hard to call. This CDR3 has 14 amino acids. Trimming pared 1 base from V and 4 bases from J, leaving 13 bases between. Germline assignment: CDR1 DFQATT and CDR2 SNEGSKA (reference sequence). CDR3 loop: CSARVGETLYGYTF. The CDR3 bases are TGCAGTGCTAGAGTTGGGGAGACTCTCTATGGCTACACCTTC.

The V and J genes are TRBV15 and TRBJ1-1; D is uncertain. The CDR3 is made up of 16 amino acids. The V gene lost 1 base and the J gene lost 5 bases, with 17 bases spanning the gap. The V gene's germline CDR1 is LNHNV and CDR2 YYDKDF (reference sequence). The CDR3 is CATSRGVQGHRTEAFF. CDR3 bases: TGTGCCACCAGCAGAGGCGTCCAAGGGCATAGGACTGAAGCTTTCTTT.

The table lists this clonotype with a count of one. The V call is TRBV5-1, the J call TRBJ2-1; D not certain. The germline V gene encodes CDR1 SGHRS and CDR2 YFSETQ. CDR3 length equals 14 residues. The germline V and J ends were trimmed by 4 bases and 8 bases, with 16 bases remaining between them. The CDR3 reads CASSTVVGWYEQFF. The DNA of the CDR3 is TGCGCCAGCAGCACGGTGGTAGGTTGGTATGAGCAGTTCTTC. Filled out from reference TRBV5-1 and TRBJ2-1, the complete variable domain reads KAGVTQTPRYLIKTRGQQVTLSCSPISGHRSVSWYQQTPGQGLQFLFEYFSETQRNKGNFPGRFSGRQFSNSRSEMNVSTLELGDSALYLCASSTVVGWYEQFFGPGTRLTVL.

This clonotype occurred a few times. The V call is TRBV25-1, the J call TRBJ1-6, with D tentatively TRBD1 (6 bases). V was trimmed by 6 bases and J by 10 bases, leaving 16 bases between them. CDR3 length equals 14 residues. Germline CDR1 reads MGHDK; CDR2 reads SYGVNS. The CDR3 DNA reads TGTGCCAGCAGGCCTACAGGGTACGGGTCACCCCTCCACTTT. Amino acids: CASRPTGYGSPLHF.

The chain recombines TRBV20-1 with TRBJ1-4, with TRBD1 matching 11 bases. Germline V gene data show CDR1 as DFQATT and CDR2 as SNEGSKA (reference sequence). This CDR3 has 21 amino acids. V lost 3 bases to trimming and J lost 2 bases; unmatched junction nucleotides: 20. CDR3 loop: CSASLSYNPGQGVFTNEKLFF. Here the CDR3 DNA reads TGCAGTGCTAGCCTCTCCTATAACCCGGGACAGGGGGTATTCACTAATGAAAAACTGTTTTTT.

The table lists this clonotype with a few counts. V is TRBV20-1 and J is TRBJ2-1; 15 bases are shared with TRBD2. The CDR3 has 18 residues. Germline CDR1 is DFQATT and CDR2 is SNEGSKA (reference sequence). V was pared by 2 bases and J by 0 bases, with 5 bases of the junction left unmatched. CDR3 bases: TGCAGTGCTAGAATAGGACTAGCGGGAGGGAGCTCCTACAATGAGCAGTTCTTC. Encoded protein: CSARIGLAGGSSYNEQFF.

Points on this clonotype: A clone one base away is much larger, so this may be a read error. The CDR3 reads CASSQEPGLVNNEQYF. DNA of the CDR3: TGTGCCAGCAGCCAAGAGCCGGGACTAGTGAACAATGAGCAGTACTTC. The rearrangement joins TRBV14 to TRBJ2-5; 8 bases match TRBD2. Germline V lookup: CDR1 SGHDN, CDR2 FVKESK. This CDR3 is built from 16 residues. With V trimmed by 0 bases and J by 11 bases, 14 bases remained unmatched. The full variable domain, rest sourced from reference TRBV14 and TRBJ2-5, is EAGVTQFPSHSVIEKGQTVTLRCDPISGHDNLYWYRRVMGKEIKFLLHFVKESKQDESGMPNNRFLAERTGGTYSTLKVQPAELEDSGVYFCASSQEPGLVNNEQYFGPGTRLLVL.

A few counts support this clonotype. The rearrangement joins TRBV27 to TRBJ1-1, with 8 bases that match TRBD1. The germline V gene has CDR1 MNHEY and CDR2 SMNVEV (reference sequence). This CDR3 has 15 residues. Trimming took 5 bases from V and 1 from J; bases not matched to a gene: 6. CDR3 sequence reads: CASSPRTGPNTEAFF. The CDR3 nucleotides are TGTGCCAGCAGTCCCCGGACAGGGCCGAACACTGAAGCTTTCTTT.

V and J are TRBV25-1 and TRBJ1-5; 8 bases are shared with TRBD1. CDR1 and CDR2 from the germline V gene are MGHDK and SYGVNS. V lost 5 bases to trimming and J lost 4 bases; unmatched junction nucleotides: 7. The CDR3 loop spans 15 amino acids. CDR3 coding DNA: TGTGCCAGCAGTATAGGGACAGGAGCGAATCAGCCCCAGCATTTT. It is translated as CASSIGTGANQPQHF.

This rearrangement joins TRBV7-2 to TRBJ2-3; D is possibly TRBD2 (7 bases). CDR3 length equals 15 residues. V was clipped by 8 bases and J by 2 bases, with 17 bases between them. Per the germline V gene, CDR1 is SGHTA and CDR2 is FQGNSA. The CDR3 region is CASGGAPRNTDTQYF. The CDR3 coding sequence is TGTGCCAGCGGGGGGGCCCCAAGAAACACAGATACGCAGTATTTT.

The chain joins TRBV29-1 to TRBJ2-7; 8 positions agree with TRBD1. This CDR3 has 13 amino acids. The germline gives CDR1 SQVTM, CDR2 ANQGSEA. With 1 base clipped from V and 7 bases from J, the junction kept 6 bases outside the gene matches. As DNA, the CDR3 is TGCAGCGTTGAAGGGGACAGGCGGAATGAGCAGTACTTC. This gives the protein CSVEGDRRNEQYF.

This clonotype was counted ten times or more. The chain is built from TRBV4-1 and TRBJ2-1; D possibly uses TRBD1 or TRBD2 (5 bases each). Trimming shortened V by 3 bases and J by 9 bases, and 9 bases separated the two germline ends. Looked up from germline, CDR1 is MGHRA and CDR2 is YSYEKL. The CDR3 loop spans 12 amino acids. The CDR3 is CASSHDGTEQFF. In DNA form, the CDR3 reads TGCGCCAGCAGCCATGACGGGACTGAGCAGTTCTTC.

The sample holds a few counts of this clonotype. The rearrangement uses TRBV24-1 and TRBJ2-5; 10 bases match TRBD2. V shed 5 bases and J 4 bases; nucleotides not matched to a gene: 9. Germline V gene lookup returns CDR1 KGHDR and CDR2 SFDVKD. CDR3 length: 16 amino acids. CDR3 sequence (DNA): TGTGCCACCAGTGGCCCGGGACTAGCGCCCCGAGAGACCCAGTACTTC. As protein: CATSGPGLAPRETQYF.